Listed below are T cell receptor beta chains from one sample, sequenced in a study of Graves' ophthalmopathy and Graves' hyperthyroidism. TCRdb redid the calling of the multiplex PCR reads with MiXCR, one entry per CDR3 protein. Here the sample spans more than 1,000,000 distinct CDR3 sequences, 35% to 45% being singletons. Sample: peripheral blood or thyroid tissue (not recorded which). Every receptor here comes from an adult man with Graves' hyperthyroidism. Each CDR3 is given with its conserved first and last residue. Each record gives: CDR3 DNA, CDR3 protein, V gene, clone size, J gene, D gene. The D gene is left open where the match is weak. Size is stated for part of the rows, as once, few or many counts, or as a class when the clone is expanded.

CDR3nt: TGCGCCAGCAGTGGCAGCGGGGGGTTCTCCTACGAGCAGTACTTC; CDR3aa: CASSGSGGFSYEQYF; v_gene: TRBV10-2; abundance: -; j_gene: TRBJ2-7; d_gene: TRBD2
CDR3nt: TGTGCCATCAGTGAATGGGGGGCAGGAAACTATGGCTACACCTTC; CDR3aa: CAISEWGAGNYGYTF; v_gene: TRBV10-3; abundance: many; j_gene: TRBJ1-2; d_gene: -
CDR3nt: TGTGCCATCAGTGTATTAGCGGTCCACTCCTACGAGCAGTACTTC; CDR3aa: CAISVLAVHSYEQYF; v_gene: TRBV10-3; abundance: many; j_gene: TRBJ2-7; d_gene: -
CDR3nt: TGCAGCGTTGATAAGGCCGTCGGCACAGATACGCAGTATTTT; CDR3aa: CSVDKAVGTDTQYF; v_gene: TRBV29-1; abundance: few; j_gene: TRBJ2-3; d_gene: -
CDR3nt: TGTGCCAGCAGCTTAGATTTGCGCGAGCAGTACTTC; CDR3aa: CASSLDLREQYF; v_gene: TRBV7-2; abundance: many; j_gene: TRBJ2-7; d_gene: -
CDR3nt: TGCAGCTTGGGGCAGGGGCTTTACACTGAAGCTTTCTTT; CDR3aa: CSLGQGLYTEAFF; v_gene: TRBV29-1; abundance: -; j_gene: TRBJ1-1; d_gene: -
CDR3nt: TGCAGTGCTAGAGATCGCAGGATCCGATATGGCTACACCTTC; CDR3aa: CSARDRRIRYGYTF; v_gene: TRBV20-1; abundance: many; j_gene: TRBJ1-2; d_gene: -
CDR3nt: TGTGCCAGTAGTTGGCCGGGACTAAACACCGGGGAGCTGTTTTTT; CDR3aa: CASSWPGLNTGELFF; v_gene: TRBV19; abundance: -; j_gene: TRBJ2-2; d_gene: TRBD2
CDR3nt: TGCAGTGCTAGAGCCGGGAACTCTGGGGCCAACGTCCTGACTTTC; CDR3aa: CSARAGNSGANVLTF; v_gene: TRBV20-1; abundance: -; j_gene: TRBJ2-6; d_gene: -
CDR3nt: TGTGCCAGTAGCTCACCGACAGGGTCTGCGCTACGTAATGAAAAACTGTTTTTT; CDR3aa: CASSSPTGSALRNEKLFF; v_gene: TRBV19; abundance: many; j_gene: TRBJ1-4; d_gene: TRBD1
CDR3nt: TGTGCCAGCAGCGCGTCCCCACAGGGAGCCGGAAACACCATATATTTT; CDR3aa: CASSASPQGAGNTIYF; v_gene: TRBV9; abundance: many; j_gene: TRBJ1-3; d_gene: -
CDR3nt: TGTGCCAGCAGTCTACTAGCGGGAGTCGGGGAGCAGTACTTC; CDR3aa: CASSLLAGVGEQYF; v_gene: TRBV6-5; abundance: many; j_gene: TRBJ2-7; d_gene: TRBD2
CDR3nt: TGTGCCAGCAGTTTATCAAACCCCGAGCAGTACTTC; CDR3aa: CASSLSNPEQYF; v_gene: TRBV2; abundance: few; j_gene: TRBJ2-7; d_gene: -
CDR3nt: TGCGCCAGCAGCCAAAAACCCCGGGCTTACGAGCAGAACTTC; CDR3aa: CASSQKPRAYEQNF; v_gene: TRBV4-3; abundance: -; j_gene: TRBJ2-7; d_gene: -
CDR3nt: TGTGCCAGCAGTTACTCGCGGACAGGGTGGGTGAACACTGAAGCTTTCTTT; CDR3aa: CASSYSRTGWVNTEAFF; v_gene: TRBV6-1; abundance: -; j_gene: TRBJ1-1; d_gene: TRBD1
CDR3nt: TGTGCCATCAGTCCGGGACAGGGGAAGGAGACTGAAGCTTTCTTT; CDR3aa: CAISPGQGKETEAFF; v_gene: TRBV10-3; abundance: -; j_gene: TRBJ1-1; d_gene: TRBD1
CDR3nt: TGCGCCAGCAACAGGGCAGAAGGCTACGAGCAGTACTTC; CDR3aa: CASNRAEGYEQYF; v_gene: TRBV10-1; abundance: many; j_gene: TRBJ2-7; d_gene: -
CDR3nt: TGCGCCAGCAGCCTTGCGGGAGTCAACGAGCAGTACTTC; CDR3aa: CASSLAGVNEQYF; v_gene: TRBV5-1; abundance: many; j_gene: TRBJ2-7; d_gene: TRBD2
CDR3nt: TGTGCCAGCAGTGAAGAGATAACCGGGGAGCTGTTTTTT; CDR3aa: CASSEEITGELFF; v_gene: TRBV6-4; abundance: -; j_gene: TRBJ2-2; d_gene: -
CDR3nt: TGTGCCAGCAGCTTAGGCCGGTCTTACTACGAGCAGTACTTC; CDR3aa: CASSLGRSYYEQYF; v_gene: TRBV13; abundance: -; j_gene: TRBJ2-7; d_gene: -
CDR3nt: TGCAGTGCCAATGGAGGGGGGTTCTTATCCTACGAGCAGTACTTC; CDR3aa: CSANGGGFLSYEQYF; v_gene: TRBV20-1; abundance: -; j_gene: TRBJ2-7; d_gene: -
CDR3nt: TGCGCCAGCAGCCAAGTAGGGACCTATAATTCACCCCTCCACTTT; CDR3aa: CASSQVGTYNSPLHF; v_gene: TRBV4-1; abundance: few; j_gene: TRBJ1-6; d_gene: -
CDR3nt: TGTGCCAGCAGCTTCCCTCCAGGGGGGCGCTTGATGGCTTTCTTT; CDR3aa: CASSFPPGGRLMAFF; v_gene: TRBV11-2; abundance: many; j_gene: TRBJ1-1; d_gene: TRBD1
CDR3nt: TGTGCCAGCAGTTTTTCCGGGGAGAACGAGCAGTACTTC; CDR3aa: CASSFSGENEQYF; v_gene: TRBV25-1; abundance: -; j_gene: TRBJ2-7; d_gene: -
CDR3nt: TGCAGCGTTGCAGAGACAGCACCCTATGGCTACACCTTC; CDR3aa: CSVAETAPYGYTF; v_gene: TRBV29-1; abundance: many; j_gene: TRBJ1-2; d_gene: -
CDR3nt: TGTGCCAGCAGCGGCAGGGAGTACACCTTC; CDR3aa: CASSGREYTF; v_gene: TRBV9; abundance: many; j_gene: TRBJ1-2; d_gene: -
CDR3nt: TGTGCCAGCAGCGTTCAGGGGGTCTCTGGAAACACCATATATTTT; CDR3aa: CASSVQGVSGNTIYF; v_gene: TRBV9; abundance: many; j_gene: TRBJ1-3; d_gene: TRBD1
CDR3nt: TGTGCCAGCAGTAAATCCCCGCGGGGAAACACCATATATTTT; CDR3aa: CASSKSPRGNTIYF; v_gene: TRBV7-9; abundance: once; j_gene: TRBJ1-3; d_gene: -
CDR3nt: TGTGCCAGCAGTGATCCTAGGGGACACACCGGGGAGCTGTTTTTT; CDR3aa: CASSDPRGHTGELFF; v_gene: TRBV25-1; abundance: -; j_gene: TRBJ2-2; d_gene: -
CDR3nt: TGCAGTGCTATTCTAGGGCGGAGGACCCAGTACTTC; CDR3aa: CSAILGRRTQYF; v_gene: TRBV20-1; abundance: many; j_gene: TRBJ2-5; d_gene: -
CDR3nt: TGTGCCAGCAGCGTAACAGGCGACATGAACACTGAAGCTTTCTTT; CDR3aa: CASSVTGDMNTEAFF; v_gene: TRBV9; abundance: many; j_gene: TRBJ1-1; d_gene: -
CDR3nt: TGCAGCGTTGAGGTAGTGAGTGAGCAGTTCTTC; CDR3aa: CSVEVVSEQFF; v_gene: TRBV29-1; abundance: -; j_gene: TRBJ2-1; d_gene: -
CDR3nt: TGTGCCAGCAGCCCTGGGCAGGGGGCCTACACCGGGGAGCTGTTTTTT; CDR3aa: CASSPGQGAYTGELFF; v_gene: TRBV15; abundance: -; j_gene: TRBJ2-2; d_gene: TRBD1
CDR3nt: TGTGCCATCAGACCCAATTACAGGGTCTACGAGCAGTACTTC; CDR3aa: CAIRPNYRVYEQYF; v_gene: TRBV10-3; abundance: -; j_gene: TRBJ2-7; d_gene: -
CDR3nt: TGTGCCAGCAGCACAGGGACAGATCCCCAAGAGACCCAGTACTTC; CDR3aa: CASSTGTDPQETQYF; v_gene: TRBV11-2; abundance: many; j_gene: TRBJ2-5; d_gene: TRBD1
CDR3nt: TGTGCCACCAATGCCCGAACCCGGGACAGGAGAAACACCGGGGAGCTGTTTTTT; CDR3aa: CATNARTRDRRNTGELFF; v_gene: TRBV24-1; abundance: many; j_gene: TRBJ2-2; d_gene: TRBD1
CDR3nt: TGCGCCAGCAGTGTAGCTCAAGAGACCCAGTACTTC; CDR3aa: CASSVAQETQYF; v_gene: TRBV5-1; abundance: many; j_gene: TRBJ2-5; d_gene: -
CDR3nt: TGTGCCAGCAGTTACTTCCCGGCGGCACCCCTCCACTTT; CDR3aa: CASSYFPAAPLHF; v_gene: TRBV10-3; abundance: -; j_gene: TRBJ1-6; d_gene: -
CDR3nt: TGTGCCAGCAGCGTAGGAACCGGACGCACTGAAGCTTTCTTT; CDR3aa: CASSVGTGRTEAFF; v_gene: TRBV9; abundance: few; j_gene: TRBJ1-1; d_gene: -
CDR3nt: TGTGCCTGGACACAGGGATCCCTCTCTGGGGCCAACGTCCTGACTTTC; CDR3aa: CAWTQGSLSGANVLTF; v_gene: TRBV30; abundance: few; j_gene: TRBJ2-6; d_gene: -
CDR3nt: TGCAGCGCGTTAGACAGGGGGCCGAGCTCTGGAAACACCATATATTTT; CDR3aa: CSALDRGPSSGNTIYF; v_gene: TRBV29-1; abundance: -; j_gene: TRBJ1-3; d_gene: TRBD1
CDR3nt: TGTGCCAGCAGTGATACCGTGGGACGGGGATCCCAGGAGGTCACCGGGGAGCTGTTTTTT; CDR3aa: CASSDTVGRGSQEVTGELFF; v_gene: TRBV2; abundance: -; j_gene: TRBJ2-2; d_gene: -